The present T cell receptor beta chain was sequenced within a study of blood T cell repertoires in COVID-19. The overall study: Acute-phase and convalescent COVID-19 samples originated in the United States, Italy and Spain.

Germline values: CDR1 SGHRS, CDR2 YFSETQ. The CDR3 is made up of 15 amino acids. Deletions cut 5 bases from V and 0 bases from J, with 15 bases between. The authors' processing: Nucleated cell counts were estimated from reference gene primer amplification. Produced via immunoSEQ multiplex PCR; TCRdb's table is partial and in-frame only. That table furnishes V, J and clone size, whereas the DNA furnished D and trimming. This table has some 300,000 clones, about 87% appearing once. The V gene is TRBV5-1, the J gene TRBJ2-7; D might be TRBD2 (6 bases). The TCR comes from a man aged 70 or older with acute or convalescent COVID-19. The specimen sequenced was peripheral blood. The CDR3 spells CASRGTSTVSYEQYF. For the CDR3, the DNA is TGCGCCAGCAGGGGCACTAGCACCGTCTCCTACGAGCAGTACTTC.